This is a list of T cell receptor beta chains from one sample in a study of shared clonotypes between healthy human individuals. The protocol was immunoSEQ multiplex PCR, while the TCRdb copy is restricted to in-frame clones and leaves out a portion. In the table there are roughly 2.1 million clones, 93% of which are singletons. Sequencing input: naive CD8+ T cells from PBMCs. The receptors derive from a man aged 18 to 29 in good health. Some clones in this sample may be carry-over from other donors' samples. The CDR3 runs from the conserved cysteine through the conserved F or W. D genes are given only for firm matches. Clone size is stated in some rows and not others, as once, few, many or a class when expanded.

j_call | v_call | d_call | clone_size | cdr3_aa | cdr3_nt
TRBJ1-3 | TRBV7-9 | NA | NA | CASRPEPSGNTIYF | TGTGCCAGCAGGCCAGAGCCCTCTGGAAACACCATATATTTT
TRBJ1-4 | TRBV6-5 | NA | NA | CASSPLLTGGEKLFF | TGTGCCAGCAGTCCATTACTGACAGGAGGGGAAAAACTGTTTTTT
TRBJ1-5 | TRBV30 | NA | once | CAWSYGSGDQPQHF | TGTGCCTGGAGTTACGGCAGTGGGGATCAGCCCCAGCATTTT
TRBJ2-7 | TRBV29-1 | TRBD1 | once | CSVEAGQGAYEQYF | TGCAGCGTTGAAGCCGGACAGGGGGCCTACGAGCAGTACTTC
TRBJ2-5 | TRBV7-9 | TRBD2 | NA | CASSRTSGKGETQYF | TGTGCCAGCAGCCGGACTAGCGGGAAAGGAGAGACCCAGTACTTC
TRBJ2-1 | TRBV7-9 | TRBD2 | NA | CASSLSGGNEQFF | TGTGCCAGCAGCTTATCCGGGGGGAATGAGCAGTTCTTC
TRBJ2-2 | TRBV28 | TRBD1 | NA | CASSLDRGTGELFF | TGTGCCAGCAGTCTGGACAGGGGCACCGGGGAGCTGTTTTTT
TRBJ1-1 | TRBV7-6 | TRBD1 | NA | CASSQGTGLVNTEAFF | TGTGCCAGCAGCCAAGGGACAGGGTTGGTGAACACTGAAGCTTTCTTT
TRBJ2-1 | TRBV5-1 | TRBD2 | once | CASSPPVVGGRAHEQFF | TGCGCCAGCAGCCCACCCGTGGTTGGCGGGAGGGCCCATGAGCAGTTCTTC
TRBJ1-3 | TRBV27 | TRBD1 | NA | CASSLQGARGNTIYF | TGTGCCAGCAGTTTGCAGGGGGCGCGGGGAAACACCATATATTTT
TRBJ1-1 | TRBV2 | TRBD1 | NA | CASSVGIGTGAMNTEAFF | TGTGCCAGCAGTGTCGGAATAGGGACAGGGGCTATGAACACTGAAGCTTTCTTT
TRBJ2-7 | TRBV19 | TRBD2 | NA | CASSILAGVNYEQYF | TGTGCCAGTAGTATCCTAGCGGGAGTAAACTACGAGCAGTACTTC
TRBJ2-7 | TRBV6-1 | NA | NA | CASSEAGSSYEQYF | TGTGCCAGCAGTGAGGCCGGGAGCTCCTACGAGCAGTACTTC
TRBJ2-7 | TRBV19 | NA | NA | CASSIHLASSYEQYF | TGTGCCAGTAGTATCCATCTAGCCAGCTCCTACGAGCAGTACTTC
TRBJ1-4 | TRBV27 | NA | once | CASSPLSNEKLFF | TGTGCCAGCAGTCCGCTATCTAATGAAAAACTGTTTTTT
TRBJ2-1 | TRBV9 | TRBD2 | NA | CASSETSTLNEQFF | TGTGCCAGCAGCGAGACTAGCACCCTCAATGAGCAGTTCTTC
TRBJ2-5 | TRBV11-3 | TRBD2 | NA | CASSRLRGGRRETQYF | TGTGCCAGCAGTAGACTCCGCGGGGGGCGACGGGAGACCCAGTACTTC
TRBJ2-7 | TRBV19 | TRBD2 | NA | CASSPRTSGYRNEQYF | TGTGCCAGTAGTCCCCGAACTAGCGGGTATAGGAACGAGCAGTACTTC
TRBJ1-2 | TRBV18 | NA | NA | CASSLPSDFNYGYTF | TGTGCCAGCTCACTTCCCTCCGATTTCAACTATGGCTACACCTTC
TRBJ1-1 | TRBV28 | TRBD1 | NA | CASSEDRGRGNTEAFF | TGTGCCAGCAGTGAGGACAGGGGACGAGGGAACACTGAAGCTTTCTTT
TRBJ1-1 | TRBV7-6 | NA | NA | CASSLVIGRGTEAFF | TGTGCCAGCAGCTTAGTTATAGGGAGGGGCACTGAAGCTTTCTTT
TRBJ2-7 | TRBV5-6 | NA | NA | CASSLGLTYEQYF | TGTGCCAGCAGCTTAGGCCTCACCTACGAGCAGTACTTC
TRBJ2-7 | TRBV7-9 | TRBD2 | NA | CASSQGLAGGYEQYF | TGTGCCAGCAGCCAGGGACTAGCGGGAGGCTACGAGCAGTACTTC
TRBJ2-2 | TRBV27 | TRBD2 | NA | CASSWTSEYTGELFF | TGTGCCAGCAGTTGGACTAGCGAATACACCGGGGAGCTGTTTTTT
TRBJ2-3 | TRBV18 | NA | NA | CASSPPRVGGNAADTQYF | TGTGCCAGCTCACCACCGCGGGTTGGCGGGAATGCGGCAGATACGCAGTATTTT
TRBJ2-6 | TRBV11-3 | NA | NA | CASSPRNSGANVLTF | TGTGCCAGCAGCCCCAGGAACTCTGGGGCCAACGTCCTGACTTTC
TRBJ1-3 | TRBV2 | NA | NA | CASRRLRPNSGNTIYF | TGTGCCAGCAGGCGCCTTAGGCCTAACTCTGGAAACACCATATATTTT
TRBJ1-2 | TRBV19 | NA | NA | CASSIGDAWNYGYTF | TGTGCCAGTAGTATAGGGGATGCCTGGAACTATGGCTACACCTTC
TRBJ2-7 | TRBV11-1 | NA | NA | CASSDRDGNYEQYF | TGTGCCAGCAGCGACCGGGACGGCAACTACGAGCAGTACTTC